Listed below are T cell receptor beta chains from one sample, sequenced in a study of CD8 T cells in ankylosing spondylitis. TCRdb re-derived calls from the 5' RACE reads in MiXCR, one entry per CDR3 protein. This sample carries tens of thousands of distinct CDR3 sequences, under 7.5% of them seen once, and the ten largest clones take approximately 5%. Specimen: synovial fluid, either unsorted or a sorted T cell fraction (not recorded which). The receptors were gathered from a male donor with ankylosing spondylitis. Both conserved end residues are part of each CDR3. Fields, in order: D gene, V gene, clone size, J gene, CDR3 protein, CDR3 DNA. A D gene is named only where the DNA matches it firmly. The size of a clone is reported for some rows only, either as once, few or many, or as a class for expanded clones.

>TRBD1|TRBV7-9|many|TRBJ2-7
CASRGGTGVGEQYF
TGTGCCAGCAGAGGCGGGACAGGCGTGGGAGAGCAGTACTTC
>NA|TRBV12-3/TRBV12-4|many|TRBJ2-2
CASSPHPNTGELFF
TGTGCCAGCAGTCCCCACCCGAACACCGGGGAGCTGTTTTTT
>NA|TRBV7-9|NA|TRBJ1-5
CASSPGQGGQPQHF
TGTGCCAGCAGCCCGGGGCAGGGCGGACAGCCCCAGCATTTT
>NA|TRBV20-1|many|TRBJ2-3
CSEVPSLFTDTQYF
TGCAGTGAAGTCCCAAGTCTCTTCACAGATACGCAGTATTTT
>NA|TRBV12-3/TRBV12-4|many|TRBJ2-5
CASSGLDGGRRETQYF
TGTGCCAGCAGTGGCCTGGATGGGGGGCGTCGCGAGACCCAGTACTTC
>TRBD2|TRBV24-1|many|TRBJ2-3
CATRGTRRTDTQYF
TGTGCCACCAGGGGGACTAGGAGAACAGATACGCAGTATTTT
>TRBD2|TRBV28|many|TRBJ2-7
CASSFAHRAGDYEQYF
TGTGCCAGCAGTTTCGCCCACCGTGCGGGAGATTACGAGCAGTACTTC
>NA|TRBV2|NA|TRBJ2-3
CASRRTVSRGTQYF
TGTGCCAGCCGTCGGACTGTAAGCAGGGGAACGCAGTATTTT
>NA|TRBV20-1|many|TRBJ2-1
CSALFDRSYNEQFF
TGCAGTGCTCTATTCGACAGATCCTACAATGAGCAGTTCTTC
>TRBD2|TRBV20-1|few|TRBJ2-7
CSAPGLAGEGEQYF
TGCAGTGCCCCGGGACTAGCGGGAGAAGGGGAGCAGTACTTC
>NA|TRBV7-9|NA|TRBJ1-5
CASSLAGGNQPQHF
TGTGCCAGCAGCTTAGCGGGAGGAAATCAGCCCCAGCATTTT
>NA|TRBV4-1|few|TRBJ2-1
CASSQDGGASPPYNEQFF
TGCGCCAGCAGCCAAGATGGAGGAGCCTCGCCACCTTACAATGAGCAGTTCTTC
>NA|TRBV15|few|TRBJ1-5
CATSRDPGLQGSQPQHF
TGTGCCACCAGCAGAGACCCCGGGTTACAAGGATCGCAGCCCCAGCATTTT
>TRBD1|TRBV7-8|many|TRBJ1-1
CASSLRTGEGPPEAFF
TGTGCCAGCAGCCTGAGGACAGGGGAGGGTCCTCCTGAAGCTTTCTTT
>NA|TRBV18|many|TRBJ2-1
CASSPGLDTEQFF
TGTGCCAGCTCACCAGGGCTGGACACTGAGCAGTTCTTC
>NA|TRBV6-1|few|TRBJ1-5
CASSPMDWGSNQPQHF
TGTGCCAGCAGCCCTATGGATTGGGGCAGCAATCAGCCCCAGCATTTT
>NA|TRBV2|NA|TRBJ1-1
CASKFGLEAFF
TGTGCCAGCAAATTTGGGCTCGAAGCTTTCTTT
>TRBD2|TRBV25-1|few|TRBJ2-3
CASSDPGAGEVQYF
TGTGCCAGCAGTGATCCCGGGGCGGGAGAGGTGCAGTATTTT
>NA|TRBV5-8|few|TRBJ2-3
CASQPRTDTQYF
TGTGCCAGCCAGCCTCGGACAGATACGCAGTATTTT
>NA|TRBV24-1|many|TRBJ1-5
CAIKRANQPQHF
TGTGCCATCAAAAGGGCCAATCAGCCCCAGCATTTT
>NA|TRBV9|NA|TRBJ1-1
CASSVSQGSEAFF
TGTGCCAGCAGCGTAAGCCAGGGTTCTGAAGCTTTCTTT
>NA|TRBV7-8|many|TRBJ1-2
CASSLLDYGYTF
TGTGCCAGCAGCCTCCTCGACTATGGCTACACCTTC
>NA|TRBV6-1|many|TRBJ2-1
CASSEITRSSYNEQFF
TGTGCCAGCAGTGAAATTACGCGGAGTTCCTACAATGAGCAGTTCTTC
>NA|TRBV4-2|NA|TRBJ2-5
CASSQEYGQETQYF
TGTGCCAGCAGCCAAGAGTACGGGCAAGAGACCCAGTACTTC
>NA|TRBV7-2|many|TRBJ2-3
CASSLAGSEDTQYF
TGTGCCAGCAGCTTAGCCGGGAGTGAAGATACGCAGTATTTT
>TRBD2|TRBV9|few|TRBJ2-3
CASSKTGTSGSTDTQYF
TGTGCCAGCAGCAAAACCGGGACTAGCGGGAGCACAGATACGCAGTATTTT
>NA|TRBV11-1|few|TRBJ2-3
CASSLRWAGVGDTQYF
TGTGCCAGCAGCTTACGATGGGCAGGGGTTGGAGATACGCAGTATTTT
>NA|TRBV19|many|TRBJ2-2
CASSRRLFAGELFF
TGTGCCAGTAGTAGGAGACTCTTCGCCGGGGAGCTGTTTTTT
>NA|TRBV3-1|few|TRBJ2-1
CASSQNKINGRSSYNEQFF
TGTGCCAGCAGCCAAAATAAAATAAACGGAAGAAGCTCCTACAATGAGCAGTTCTTC
>NA|TRBV15|few|TRBJ2-7
CATSGEGSGGYEQYF
TGTGCCACCAGCGGTGAAGGGTCTGGGGGCTACGAGCAGTACTTC
>TRBD1|TRBV18|few|TRBJ2-6
CASSPRDRGSGANVLTF
TGTGCCAGCTCACCAAGGGACAGGGGCTCTGGGGCCAACGTCCTGACTTTC
>NA|TRBV6-5|many|TRBJ2-4
CASNFFLGNIQYF
TGTGCCAGCAATTTCTTCCTGGGAAACATTCAGTACTTC
>NA|TRBV24-1|NA|TRBJ2-3
CATSVADTQYF
TGTGCCACCAGTGTCGCAGATACGCAGTATTTT
>NA|TRBV21-1|NA|TRBJ2-4
CASSNLGSLAKNIQYF
TGTGCCAGCAGCAATCTAGGGTCTTTAGCCAAAAACATTCAGTACTTC
>TRBD1|TRBV5-1|many|TRBJ2-2
CASLLGQGVGELFF
TGCGCCAGCCTCCTGGGACAGGGAGTCGGGGAGCTGTTTTTT
>TRBD2|TRBV20-1|many|TRBJ2-7
CSARLAGVSGVGYEQYF
TGCAGTGCTCGTCTAGCGGGAGTTAGCGGAGTGGGCTACGAGCAGTACTTC
>NA|TRBV5-1|many|TRBJ2-2
CASSLYRWELFF
TGCGCCAGCAGCTTGTACCGGTGGGAGCTGTTTTTT
>NA|TRBV6-1|many|TRBJ2-5
CASKPGWGQETQYF
TGTGCCAGCAAACCGGGGTGGGGGCAAGAGACCCAGTACTTC
>NA|TRBV7-2|few|TRBJ1-5
CASSPRGGHSNQPQHF
TGTGCCAGCAGCCCGCGAGGGGGACATAGCAATCAGCCCCAGCATTTT
>NA|TRBV6-5|NA|TRBJ2-1
CASSYDWSGNEQFF
TGTGCCAGCAGTTACGACTGGAGTGGCAATGAGCAGTTCTTC
>NA|TRBV7-3|NA|TRBJ2-2
CASSLTGNTGELFF
TGTGCCAGCAGCCTAACAGGGAACACCGGGGAGCTGTTTTTT